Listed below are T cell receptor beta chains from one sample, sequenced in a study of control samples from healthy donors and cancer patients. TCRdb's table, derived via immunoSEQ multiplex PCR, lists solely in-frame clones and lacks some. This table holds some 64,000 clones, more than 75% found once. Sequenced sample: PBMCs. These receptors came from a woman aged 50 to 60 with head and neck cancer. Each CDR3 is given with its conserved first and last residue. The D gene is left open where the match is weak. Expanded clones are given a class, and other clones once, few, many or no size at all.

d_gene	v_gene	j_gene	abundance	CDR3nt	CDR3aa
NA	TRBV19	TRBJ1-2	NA	TGTGCCAGTAGTCCCGCCGAGGGGTGGGGTAGGTATGGCTACACCTTC	CASSPAEGWGRYGYTF
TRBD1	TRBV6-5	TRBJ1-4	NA	TGTGCCAGCAGTCCTGGACAGGGGAATGAAAAACTGTTTTTT	CASSPGQGNEKLFF
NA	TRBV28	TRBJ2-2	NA	TGTGCCAGCAGTACAGGAACGAACACCGGGGAGCTGTTTTTT	CASSTGTNTGELFF
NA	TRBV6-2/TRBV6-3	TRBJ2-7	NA	TGTGCCAGCAGTCTACCCCCCTTCCCGACAGCCTACGAGCAGTACTTC	CASSLPPFPTAYEQYF
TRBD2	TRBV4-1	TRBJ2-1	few	TGCGCCAGCAGCCAAGAACTAGCGGGGGCTGATGAGCAGTTCTTC	CASSQELAGADEQFF
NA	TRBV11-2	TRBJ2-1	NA	TGTGCCAGCAGCTTCGGGATTTCCTACAATGAGCAGTTCTTC	CASSFGISYNEQFF
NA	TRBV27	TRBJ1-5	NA	TGTGCCAGCAGGGCCCTTACGAGCAATCAGCCCCAGCATTTT	CASRALTSNQPQHF
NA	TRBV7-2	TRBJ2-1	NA	TGTGCCAGCAGCTTAGTGGACAGTCCCTACAATGAGCAGTTCTTC	CASSLVDSPYNEQFF
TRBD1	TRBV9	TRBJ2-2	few	TGTGCCAGCAGCCCGGGACAGGGTTATTACACCGGGGAGCTGTTTTTT	CASSPGQGYYTGELFF
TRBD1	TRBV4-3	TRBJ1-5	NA	TGCGCCAGCAGCCCTTCACAGGGGCCTAGCAATCAGCCCCAGCATTTT	CASSPSQGPSNQPQHF
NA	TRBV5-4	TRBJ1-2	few	TGTGCCAGCACCGAGGCCACCCGGGATGGCTACACCTTC	CASTEATRDGYTF
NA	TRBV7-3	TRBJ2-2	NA	TGTGCCAGCAGCTTGTCCGGAGTTAATTTGATAACCGGGGAGCTGTTTTTT	CASSLSGVNLITGELFF
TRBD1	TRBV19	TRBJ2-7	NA	TGTGCCAGTAGTCGGTCTTTTGGGACAGGCGAGCAGTACTTC	CASSRSFGTGEQYF
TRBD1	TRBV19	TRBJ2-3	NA	TGTGCCAGTAGTATAGGCTCCGGAAGGGGGCGATGGCCTGGAGATACGCAGTATTTT	CASSIGSGRGRWPGDTQYF
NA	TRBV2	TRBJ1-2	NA	TGTGCCAGCAGTGTCCGTCGGGGGGCTCAAGGCTACACCTTC	CASSVRRGAQGYTF
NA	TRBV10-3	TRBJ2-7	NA	TGTGCCATCAGTGCCCTGGACGAGCAGTACTTC	CAISALDEQYF
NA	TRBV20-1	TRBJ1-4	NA	TGCAGTGCGGTTCAGTTCACCGCCCTTTTT	CSAVQFTALF
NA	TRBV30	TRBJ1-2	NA	TGTGCCTGGAGTGTACCCCGGACTCACCGTCTGAAGGGCGGCTACACCTTC	CAWSVPRTHRLKGGYTF
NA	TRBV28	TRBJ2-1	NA	TGTGCCAGCAGTTTTGGCCAGGGCCGTTTGCAGTTCTTC	CASSFGQGRLQFF
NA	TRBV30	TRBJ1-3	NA	TGTGCCTGGGGCTCGGTGCCCTCTGGAAACACCATATATTTT	CAWGSVPSGNTIYF
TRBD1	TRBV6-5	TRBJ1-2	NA	TGTGCCAGCAGCACGACAGGGCCCTATGGCTACACCTTC	CASSTTGPYGYTF
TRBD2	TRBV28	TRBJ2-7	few	TGTGCCACCGAGAGCGGGGGGTCTCTCTACGAGCAGTACTTC	CATESGGSLYEQYF
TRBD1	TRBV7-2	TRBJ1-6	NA	TGTGCCAGCAGCTCGGGACAGGGAAATTCACCCCTCCACTTT	CASSSGQGNSPLHF
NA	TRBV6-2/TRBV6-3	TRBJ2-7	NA	TGTGCCAGCAGTTATAAAGGAAATCACGAGCAGTACTTC	CASSYKGNHEQYF
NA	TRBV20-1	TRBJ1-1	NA	TGCAGTGCTCCTTTACAGAATGATGCTTTCTTT	CSAPLQNDAFF
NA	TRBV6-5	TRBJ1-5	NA	TGTGCCAGCAGCTCCGGGACGGACTTCAATCAGCCCCAGCATTTT	CASSSGTDFNQPQHF
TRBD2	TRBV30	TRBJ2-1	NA	TGTGCCTGGGAATTGGGACTAGCTTATAATGAGCAGTTCTTC	CAWELGLAYNEQFF
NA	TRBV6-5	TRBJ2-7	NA	TGTGCCAGCAGTCCGGGGCCTATAAGCGAGCAGTACTTC	CASSPGPISEQYF
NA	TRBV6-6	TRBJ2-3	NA	TGTGCCAGCAGTTACCGGGGGGATACGCAGTATTTT	CASSYRGDTQYF
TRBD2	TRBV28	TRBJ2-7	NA	TGTGCCAGCAGAGGAGGGGAGGGCTTCTACGAGCAGTACTTC	CASRGGEGFYEQYF
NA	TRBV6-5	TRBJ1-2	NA	TGTGCCAGCAGTCCGGACCCCCAGAACTATGGCTACACCTTC	CASSPDPQNYGYTF
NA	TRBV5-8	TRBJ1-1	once	TGTGCCAGCGGACCTATGGAAGGGAACACTGAAGCTTTCTTT	CASGPMEGNTEAFF
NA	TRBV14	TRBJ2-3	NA	TGTGCCAGCAGCCAAGATCTCAGAGCCACAGATACGCAGTATTTT	CASSQDLRATDTQYF
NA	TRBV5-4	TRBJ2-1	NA	TGTGCCAGCCACCCCCCAGTTGGTGAGCAGTTCTTC	CASHPPVGEQFF
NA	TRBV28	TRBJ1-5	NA	TGTTCCAGCCGGGGTGGCAATCAGCCCCAGCATTTT	CSSRGGNQPQHF
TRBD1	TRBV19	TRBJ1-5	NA	TGTGCCAGTAGTATTGGGGGACAGGGCAACCAGCCCCAGCATTTT	CASSIGGQGNQPQHF
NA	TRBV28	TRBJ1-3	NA	TGTGCCAGCAGTTTAGGGCAGGTCGGTAACACCATATATTTT	CASSLGQVGNTIYF
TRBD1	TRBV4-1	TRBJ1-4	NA	TGCGCCAGCAGCCCAGGGGGACAGGGGGATGAAAAACTGTTTTTT	CASSPGGQGDEKLFF
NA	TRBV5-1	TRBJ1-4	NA	TGCGCCAGCAGTACGGTGGGGGGGAATGAAAAACTGTTTTTT	CASSTVGGNEKLFF
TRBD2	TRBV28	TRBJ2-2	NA	TGTGCCAGCAGTCGCCCGACTAGCGGGAACACCGGGGAGCTGTTTTTT	CASSRPTSGNTGELFF
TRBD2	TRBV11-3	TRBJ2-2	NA	TGTGCCAGCAGCTCCCCTAGCGGTTCGAACACCGGGGAGCTGTTTTTT	CASSSPSGSNTGELFF
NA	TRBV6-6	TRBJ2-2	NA	TGTGCCAGCAGTTACGAGGGCACCGGGGAGCTGTTTTTT	CASSYEGTGELFF
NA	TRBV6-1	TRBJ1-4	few	TGTGCCAGCAGTGAAACGGAGGGGAGGGTTGCTAATGAAAAACTGTTTTTT	CASSETEGRVANEKLFF
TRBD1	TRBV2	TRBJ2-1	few	TGTGCCAGCAGCGCAGGGGGTGAGCAGTTCTTC	CASSAGGEQFF
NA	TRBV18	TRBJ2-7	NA	TGTGCCAGCTCACCAGCGGGGTACGAGCAGTACTTC	CASSPAGYEQYF
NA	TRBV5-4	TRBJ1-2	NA	TGTGCCAGCAGCAGGGGCCTAAGCGAATCTAACTATGGCTACACCTTC	CASSRGLSESNYGYTF
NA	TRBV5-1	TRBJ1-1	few	TGCGCCAGCAGCTCTAGGCCAGGCGAGGGTCGTGAAGCTTTCTTT	CASSSRPGEGREAFF
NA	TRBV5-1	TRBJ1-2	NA	TGCGCCAGCAGCTTGGAGGGGAAGCAACCCTATGGCTACACCTTC	CASSLEGKQPYGYTF
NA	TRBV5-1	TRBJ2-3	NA	TGCGCCAGCAGCCCGGTCCCGGGGGGCGCAGATACGCAGTATTTT	CASSPVPGGADTQYF
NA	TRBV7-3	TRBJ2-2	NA	TGTGCCAGCAGCCTACAGGGACGAGACACCGGGGAGCTGTTTTTT	CASSLQGRDTGELFF
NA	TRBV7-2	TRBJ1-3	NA	TGTGCCAGCAGCTTAGGCGGGGGAGGGGAGGGAAACACCATATATTTT	CASSLGGGGEGNTIYF
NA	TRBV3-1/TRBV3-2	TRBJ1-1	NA	TGTGCCAGCAGCCTACCCGGGGGCTCTGAAGCTTTCTTT	CASSLPGGSEAFF
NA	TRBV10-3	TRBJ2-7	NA	TGTGCCCCACAAGGAAATTGGGACACAGCGCTCTCCTACGAGCAGTACTTC	CAPQGNWDTALSYEQYF
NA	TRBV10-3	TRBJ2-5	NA	TGTGCCATCAGAGAGTCAGGGCAAGAGACCCAGTACTTC	CAIRESGQETQYF
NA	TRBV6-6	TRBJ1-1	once	TGTGCCAGCAGTTATGCATCGCCTAATAAAGCCGCTGAAGCTTTCTTT	CASSYASPNKAAEAFF
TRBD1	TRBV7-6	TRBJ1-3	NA	TGTGCCAGCAGCTTTGGCCCCTCTCAGGGGGCGAGAGGAAACACCATATATTTT	CASSFGPSQGARGNTIYF